This T cell receptor beta chain was profiled in a study of T cell responses to AZD1222 COVID-19 vaccine. Per germline, CDR1 GTSNPN and CDR2 SVGIG (reference sequence). CDR3 length equals 14 residues. Trimming shortened V by 8 bases and J by 3 bases, and 19 bases separated the two germline ends. Measured with immunoSEQ multiplex PCR; TCRdb has only the in-frame clones, and not every one. Of 150,000 to 200,000 clones listed, around 94% were seen once; the top ten hold 1.6%. Study-wide results and limits: White British people made up most donors, females outnumbered males, and clonal diversity was possibly underestimated. Reports say nearly half of spike-specific TCRs go after unmutated variant regions.

For this clone: Its antigen is not known.

V and J are TRBV30 and TRBJ1-2; maybe TRBD1 (6 bases). This receptor was obtained from an adult who received the AZD1222 COVID-19 vaccine. The material sequenced was peripheral blood, taken 28 days after the second AZD1222 dose. The chain's CDR3 is CARSSGERYYGYTF. The CDR3 DNA is TGTGCCAGATCCTCAGGGGAACGGTACTATGGCTACACCTTC.